This TCR beta chain appears in the sequencing data of a study of T cells after yellow fever vaccination. This clonotype was recorded a few times. CDR3 length equals 15 residues. Germline V gene lookup returns CDR1 LGHNA and CDR2 YSLEER. J gave up 2 bases and V 1 base, and 1 base lay outside the gene matches. TCRdb re-called the 5' RACE reads with MiXCR, one entry per CDR3 protein. The sample holds fewer than 100,000 distinct CDR3 sequences, around 5.8% seen once. Sequencing used CD8+ T cells sorted from PBMCs, obtained 10 days after the yellow fever booster vaccination. V usage is TRBV4-3 and J usage is TRBJ2-7; TRBD1 agrees at 11 bases. The receptor was isolated from a man aged 18 to 29 who received the YFV17D yellow fever vaccine. CDR3 nucleotide sequence: TGCGCCAGCAGCCAAGGGGGACAGGGGGCCTACGAGCAGTACTTC. Translated, it gives CASSQGGQGAYEQYF.